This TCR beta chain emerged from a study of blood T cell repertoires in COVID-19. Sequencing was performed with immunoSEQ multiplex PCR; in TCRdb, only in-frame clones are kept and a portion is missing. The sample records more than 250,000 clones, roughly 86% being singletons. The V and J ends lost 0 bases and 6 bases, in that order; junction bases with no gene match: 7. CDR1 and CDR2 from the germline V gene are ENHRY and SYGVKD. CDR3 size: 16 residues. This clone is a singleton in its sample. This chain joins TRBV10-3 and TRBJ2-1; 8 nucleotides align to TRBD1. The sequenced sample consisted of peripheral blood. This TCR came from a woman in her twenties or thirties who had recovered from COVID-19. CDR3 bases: TGTGCCATCAGTGAGTCCCAGGGGGCGCGGCTCAATGAGCAGTTCTTC. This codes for CAISESQGARLNEQFF.